This TCR beta chain was recovered during a study of T cells in Graves' hyperthyroidism and ophthalmopathy. Study in general: The initial diagnosis was the point when peripheral blood was collected, ahead of any treatment. General observations from the study: Ophthalmopathy, as predicted by the model, came a median approximately 6.5 months after the prediction.

Comment on this clonotype: The antigen is not known.

What was amplified from RNA transcripts were TCR beta CDR3 regions. A set of HTBI primers served as the primers for a first-round RT-PCR of the TCR CDR3. TCRdb itself ran the multiplex PCR reads through MiXCR, one entry per CDR3 protein. The sample shows approximately 600,000 distinct CDR3 sequences, 20% of them seen only once. The germline gives CDR1 LNHNV, CDR2 YYDKDF (reference sequence). The J segment lost 10 bases and the V segment lost 8 bases, leaving 7 bases of the junction unmatched. The CDR3 totals 13 residues. The specimen was blood. The V and J genes are TRBV15 and TRBJ2-1; 11 nucleotides align to TRBD2. The clonotype comes from a man younger than 45 with Graves' ophthalmopathy. The CDR3 nucleotides are TGTGCCACCGGGACTAGCGGATTCGGAGAGCAGTTCTTC. It encodes CATGTSGFGEQFF. Filled out from reference TRBV15 and TRBJ2-1, the complete variable domain reads DAMVIQNPRYQVTQFGKPVTLSCSQTLNHNVMYWYQQKSSQAPKLLFHYYDKDFNNEADTPDNFQSRRPNTSFCFLDIRSPGLGDTAMYLCATGTSGFGEQFFGPGTRLTVL.